This note documents a single TCR beta chain sequence. How the authors handled the data: Amplification with reference gene primers provided the estimates of nucleated cell counts. The data were produced by immunoSEQ multiplex PCR, yet TCRdb's version contains in-frame clones alone and is incomplete. D and trimming come from the DNA, and the V and J calls and clone size come from that table. The sample includes around 200,000 clones, approximately 86% of them seen just once. This CDR3 comprises 15 residues. Trimming cost V 6 bases and J 1 base, with 12 bases left between them. The V gene's germline CDR1 is LNHDA and CDR2 SQIVND (reference sequence). The data stem from a study of blood T cell repertoires in COVID-19. Turning to the study itself: Samples came from the United States, Italy and Spain, spanning acute and convalescent COVID-19. T cells, B-cell-depleted T cells, or PBMCs provided the cDNA or gDNA that served as material.

Sequenced sample: peripheral blood. V usage is TRBV19 and J usage is TRBJ2-2, with D perhaps matching TRBD1 (5 bases). This clonotype was sampled from a man aged 35-49 years with active or convalescent COVID-19. CDR3 DNA: TGTGCCAGTAGACCAATAGACAGGAACACCGGGGAGCTGTTTTTT. The encoded protein is CASRPIDRNTGELFF.